Following are 20 T cell receptor beta chains from one sample sequenced in a study of shared clonotypes between healthy human individuals. Sequencing used immunoSEQ multiplex PCR; TCRdb keeps in-frame clones, though not all of them. Of approximately 470,000 clones in the sample, around 80% were seen once. The sequencing input was PBMCs. Every receptor here comes from a woman between 40 and 55 years old in good health. Some clones in this sample may be carry-over from other donors' samples.

The chain joins TRBV4-1 to TRBJ2-2, with 12 bases matching TRBD2. CDR3 length: 19 amino acids. Germline values: CDR1 MGHRA, CDR2 YSYEKL. J gave up 7 bases and V 4 bases, and 16 bases lay outside the gene matches. The CDR3 loop is CASSPPSGRAFSNIGELFF. DNA for the CDR3: TGCGCCAGCAGCCCCCCTAGCGGGAGGGCCTTTTCGAATATCGGGGAGCTGTTTTTT.

The chain uses TRBV25-1 and TRBJ2-7, with unresolved D. Germline-derived CDR1 and CDR2 are MGHDK and SYGVNS. The CDR3 loop spans 11 amino acids. Trimming left V 5 bases short and J 3 bases short, with 5 bases between. CDR3 sequence reads: CASSTIYEQYF. CDR3 DNA: TGTGCCAGCAGTACGATCTACGAGCAGTACTTC.

The chain links TRBV7-9 to TRBJ1-5; D might be TRBD1 (6 bases). The CDR3 is 14 amino acids. Trimming stripped 5 bases from V and 7 bases from J, with 15 bases between. In germline, CDR1 is SEHNR, CDR2 FQNEAQ (reference sequence). The CDR3 DNA reads as TGTGCCAGCAGCACAGACGGGGGCCACCAGCCCCAGCATTTT. The encoded protein is CASSTDGGHQPQHF. Together with reference TRBV7-9 and TRBJ1-5, the CDR3 gives the full variable domain: DTGVSQNPRHKITKRGQNVTFRCDPISEHNRLYWYRQTLGQGPEFLTYFQNEAQLEKSRLLSDRFSAERPKGSFSTLEIQRTEQGDSAMYLCASSTDGGHQPQHFGDGTRLSIL.

This clone appeared once. The sample has other DNA sequences that encode this CDR3 too. The rearrangement uses TRBV30 and TRBJ2-7; D ambiguous. Trimming stripped 2 bases from V and 6 bases from J, with 8 bases between. The CDR3 contains 11 residues. Germline loops: CDR1 GTSNPN, CDR2 SVGIG (reference sequence). The CDR3 sequence is CAWSLGGEQYF. CDR3 coding DNA: TGTGCCTGGAGTTTAGGCGGCGAGCAGTACTTC.

The chain recombines TRBV4-1 with TRBJ1-2; no clear D gene. The CDR3 contains 15 residues. From germline, CDR1 is MGHRA and CDR2 YSYEKL. Trimming shortened V by 0 bases and J by 3 bases, and 11 bases separated the two germline ends. The CDR3 nucleotides are TGCGCCAGCAGCCAAGAAAGAGAGGGCCACTATGGCTACACCTTC. It translates to CASSQEREGHYGYTF.

This clone has only a few counts. V usage is TRBV19 and J usage is TRBJ1-1, with D perhaps matching TRBD1 (5 bases). CDR1 is LNHDA and CDR2 is SQIVND in the germline V gene (reference sequence). The CDR3 covers 15 residues. V shed 3 bases and J shed 6 bases, with 17 bases lying between them. CDR3 DNA sequence: TGTGCCAGTAGTATCGTCAGGGACTGGTCCCCTGAAGCTTTCTTT. Translating it yields CASSIVRDWSPEAFF.

This clone was seen only once. J is TRBJ2-2 and V is TRBV19; D not resolved. The germline V gene has CDR1 LNHDA and CDR2 SQIVND (reference sequence). This CDR3 contains 14 residues. V was clipped by 5 bases and J by 1 base, with 8 bases between them. CDR3 loop: CASSVTVNTGELFF. The CDR3 nucleotides read TGTGCCAGTAGTGTCACAGTGAACACCGGGGAGCTGTTTTTT.

The J gene is TRBJ2-5, the V gene TRBV5-6; TRBD2 matches 8 bases. J gave up 5 bases and V 3 bases, and 9 bases lay outside the gene matches. The CDR3 loop spans 15 amino acids. Germline CDR1 reads SGHDT; CDR2 reads YYEEEE. Here the CDR3 reads CASSSERELGETQYF. The CDR3 bases are TGTGCCAGCAGCTCCGAGCGGGAGCTCGGGGAGACCCAGTACTTC.

This rearrangement joins TRBV5-1 to TRBJ2-5, with D perhaps being TRBD1 or TRBD2 (7 bases each). The CDR3 contains 15 residues. Germline V gives CDR1 SGHRS, CDR2 YFSETQ. V was trimmed by 4 bases and J by 0 bases, leaving 13 bases between them. CDR3 bases: TGCGCCAGCAGCGTGGCAGGGGGGGACCAAGAGACCCAGTACTTC. Translating it yields CASSVAGGDQETQYF.

The rearrangement links TRBV13 to TRBJ2-3; perhaps TRBD1 as D (6 bases). V lost 2 bases and J lost 1, with 10 bases in between. The CDR3 totals 15 residues. Germline values: CDR1 PRHDT, CDR2 FYEKMQ (reference sequence). CDR3 sequence reads: CASSLRRQGTDTQYF. The DNA for the CDR3 is TGTGCCAGCAGCTTACGAAGACAGGGCACAGATACGCAGTATTTT.

V and J are TRBV19 and TRBJ1-1; 9 positions agree with TRBD1. Germline CDR1 and CDR2: LNHDA and SQIVND (reference sequence). This CDR3 has 13 amino acids. Trimming took 5 bases from V and 5 from J; bases not matched to a gene: 3. The CDR3 spells CASSVGQGTEAFF. CDR3 coding DNA: TGTGCCAGTAGTGTCGGACAGGGGACTGAAGCTTTCTTT. The whole variable domain, filled in from reference TRBV19 and TRBJ1-1, reads DGGITQSPKYLFRKEGQNVTLSCEQNLNHDAMYWYRQDPGQGLRLIYYSQIVNDFQKGDIAEGYSVSREKKESFPLTVTSAQKNPTAFYLCASSVGQGTEAFFGQGTRLTVV.

The chain joins TRBV19 to TRBJ2-1; D might be TRBD2 (7 bases). Trimming pared 3 bases from V and 8 bases from J, leaving 11 bases between. The CDR3 runs to 13 residues. CDR1 is LNHDA and CDR2 is SQIVND in the germline V gene (reference sequence). CDR3 protein: CASSIQGRDEQFF. The CDR3 nucleotides are TGTGCCAGTAGTATTCAGGGGAGGGATGAGCAGTTCTTC. Full variable domain (outside the CDR3, taken from reference TRBV19 and TRBJ2-1): DGGITQSPKYLFRKEGQNVTLSCEQNLNHDAMYWYRQDPGQGLRLIYYSQIVNDFQKGDIAEGYSVSREKKESFPLTVTSAQKNPTAFYLCASSIQGRDEQFFGPGTRLTVL.

The chain recombines TRBV29-1 with TRBJ1-1, with TRBD1 as a possible D gene (5 bases). V gave up 5 bases and J gave up 1 base, with 11 bases separating them. CDR1 is SQVTM, CDR2 ANQGSEA, per germline. This CDR3 is 13 amino acids long. This CDR3 is CSVQEGRNTEAFF. The CDR3, as DNA: TGCAGCGTTCAGGAGGGGAGGAACACTGAAGCTTTCTTT. Using reference TRBV29-1 and TRBJ1-1 for the parts outside the CDR3, the full variable domain is SAVISQKPSRDICQRGTSLTIQCQVDSQVTMMFWYRQQPGQSLTLIATANQGSEATYESGFVIDKFPISRPNLTFSTLTVSNMSPEDSSIYLCSVQEGRNTEAFFGQGTRLTVV.

The chain uses TRBV5-1 and TRBJ2-5, with no clear D. The V end was cut by 0 bases, the J end by 2 bases, with 11 bases between. The CDR3 runs 15 residues. Germline values: CDR1 SGHRS, CDR2 YFSETQ. DNA for the CDR3: TGCGCCAGCAGCTTGGTTCCAGGCCCTCAAGAGACCCAGTACTTC. This sequence encodes CASSLVPGPQETQYF.

Notes on this clone: The germline gene is not matched at one end of the junction; a read error may be the cause. The same CDR3 also results from other DNA sequences found in this sample. The chain joins TRBV30 to TRBJ2-7; 7 positions match TRBD1. The germline gives CDR1 GTSNPN, CDR2 SVGIG (reference sequence). This CDR3 contains 14 residues. In nucleotides, the CDR3 is TGTGCCTGGAGTGGACAGGGCTCTACCTACGAGCAGTATTTC. Its translation is CAWSGQGSTYEQYF.

Points on this clone: A much bigger clone sits one base away, suggesting this may be a read error. Because it lacks the conserved phenylalanine or tryptophan at the end, this CDR3 is likely a read error. The V and J genes are TRBV6-1 and TRBJ1-2, with no clear D. This CDR3 comprises 11 residues. With 8 bases removed from V and 3 bases from J, the gap between germline ends came to 7 bases. Germline values: CDR1 MNHNS, CDR2 SASEGT. The CDR3 sequence is CASRLDYGYTL. The CDR3 coding sequence is TGTGCCAGCCGCCTCGACTATGGCTACACCCTC.

The chain carries TRBV15 and TRBJ2-1; 10 bases align to TRBD2. This CDR3 has 17 amino acids. CDR1 is LNHNV, CDR2 YYDKDF, per germline (reference sequence). Trimming removed 5 bases from V and 2 bases from J; junction bases left unmatched: 9. The CDR3 spells CATSSPKREGPYNEQFF. For the CDR3, the DNA is TGTGCCACCAGCTCCCCCAAGCGGGAGGGCCCCTACAATGAGCAGTTCTTC.

Comment on this clone: One end of the junction does not line up with germline, which may come from a read error. The chain has TRBV7-7 and TRBJ2-2; D is possibly TRBD2 (6 bases). The CDR3 covers 16 residues. Looked up from germline, CDR1 is SSHAT and CDR2 is FNYEAQ (reference sequence). CDR3 bases: TGTGCTAGCAGCTTAATAGCGGAGTCGAACACCGGGGAGCTGTTTTTT. It yields the protein CASSLIAESNTGELFF.

This clone was recorded only once. V usage is TRBV7-3 and J usage is TRBJ2-2, with D unclear. CDR3 size: 13 residues. V was pared by 3 bases and J by 5 bases, with 7 bases between. Per germline, CDR1 SGHTA and CDR2 FQGTGA. The CDR3 reads CASSFDQTGELFF. The CDR3 nucleotides read TGTGCCAGCAGCTTCGACCAAACCGGGGAGCTGTTTTTT.

V and J are TRBV28 and TRBJ1-2; 7 bases agree with TRBD1. Germline values: CDR1 MDHEN, CDR2 SYDVKM. V lost 9 bases, J lost 2 bases, and 9 bases stayed unmatched. The CDR3 has 14 amino acids. The CDR3 bases are TGTGCCAGTGGGCAGGGGGTGATCAACTATGGCTACACCTTC. It translates to CASGQGVINYGYTF.